These T cell receptor beta chains were read from a single sample in a study of T cell repertoires in cytomegalovirus infection. MiXCR was run by TCRdb on the reads, yielding one entry per CDR3 protein. The data show 700,000 to 900,000 distinct CDR3 sequences, about 29% seen once. The antigens these receptors bind are not known. Sequenced here: cultured CD8+ T cells from PBMCs, sampled from culture after CMV antigen stimulation. These receptors all stem from a human donor in good health (CMV status not recorded). Some clones in this sample may be carry-over from other donors' samples. Each CDR3 is given with its conserved first and last residue. The order of the fields is J gene, V gene, clone size, D gene, CDR3 protein, CDR3 DNA. D genes are given only for firm matches. Expanded clones are given a class, and other clones once, few, many or no size at all.

>TRBJ1-1|TRBV19|few|-
CASSGRHAEFTMNTEAFF
TGTGCCAGTAGTGGACGACACGCGGAATTTACGATGAACACTGAAGCTTTCTTT
>TRBJ1-1|TRBV28|-|-
CASSPTTGAMNTEAFF
TGTGCCAGCAGTCCAACCACCGGAGCGATGAACACTGAAGCTTTCTTT
>TRBJ2-1|TRBV7-9|many|TRBD1
CASSHPGQVLFDGINNEQFF
TGTGCCAGCAGCCATCCGGGACAGGTTCTCTTCGATGGAATTAACAATGAGCAGTTCTTC
>TRBJ2-7|TRBV14|-|-
CASSPMGDISYEQYF
TGTGCCAGCAGCCCGATGGGAGATATTTCCTACGAGCAGTACTTC
>TRBJ1-2|TRBV14|-|TRBD1
CASSQVQGQLYGYTF
TGTGCCAGCAGCCAAGTTCAGGGACAGCTCTATGGCTACACCTTC
>TRBJ2-3|TRBV6-1|-|-
CASSEVWILLDTQYF
TGTGCCAGCAGTGAAGTATGGATACTTTTAGATACGCAGTATTTT
>TRBJ2-3|TRBV7-2|many|TRBD2
CASSLNRVGTRDFDTQYF
TGTGCCAGCAGCTTAAACAGGGTGGGGACTAGGGACTTTGATACGCAGTATTTT
>TRBJ2-6|TRBV19|few|TRBD1
CASPGPDRAFSGANVLTF
TGTGCCAGTCCGGGGCCGGACAGGGCCTTCTCTGGGGCCAACGTCCTGACTTTC
>TRBJ1-5|TRBV6-2/TRBV6-3|few|-
CASSYSMGKPQHF
TGTGCCAGCAGTTACTCGATGGGGAAGCCCCAGCATTTT
>TRBJ2-5|TRBV12-5|-|-
CASASGANWYQETQYF
TGTGCTAGTGCTTCAGGGGCGAACTGGTACCAAGAGACCCAGTACTTC
>TRBJ1-1|TRBV28|-|-
CAIREQGYGTEAFF
TGTGCCATCAGAGAACAGGGTTATGGCACTGAAGCTTTCTTT
>TRBJ1-2|TRBV5-4|-|-
CASSLQRDGYTF
TGTGCCAGCAGCTTGCAGCGGGATGGCTACACCTTC
>TRBJ2-3|TRBV7-6|many|-
CASSLHPGQVRTDTQYF
TGTGCCAGCAGCCTCCACCCAGGGCAGGTTAGGACAGATACGCAGTATTTT
>TRBJ2-5|TRBV2|-|-
CASSRGISETQYF
TGTGCCAGCAGCAGGGGCATATCAGAGACCCAGTACTTC
>TRBJ2-6|TRBV7-2|many|-
CASSFVLWFEASGANVLTF
TGTGCCAGCAGCTTTGTTCTTTGGTTTGAGGCCTCTGGGGCCAACGTCCTGACTTTC
>TRBJ1-4|TRBV7-9|-|TRBD1
CASSPGQGADEKLFF
TGTGCCAGCAGCCCCGGACAGGGGGCTGATGAAAAACTGTTTTTT
>TRBJ2-1|TRBV20-1|-|-
CSATLGTEQFF
TGCAGTGCCACTCTCGGGACAGAGCAGTTCTTC
>TRBJ2-2|TRBV27|-|TRBD1
CASSRGQGGLSTELFF
TGTGCCAGCAGTCGCGGACAGGGGGGCCTCTCGACGGAGCTGTTTTTT
>TRBJ1-2|TRBV29-1|-|-
CSVEVVHGYTF
TGCAGCGTAGAGGTAGTGCATGGCTACACCTTC
>TRBJ2-7|TRBV7-2|-|TRBD1
CASSLDPRQGAGEQYF
TGTGCCAGCAGCTTAGATCCCAGGCAGGGGGCGGGGGAGCAGTACTTC
>TRBJ2-5|TRBV24-1|-|-
CVTSDSHGEQETQYF
TGTGTCACCAGTGATTCCCATGGGGAACAAGAGACCCAGTACTTC
>TRBJ2-1|TRBV7-9|-|-
CASSLIGTNNEQFF
TGTGCCAGCAGCTTAATAGGGACGAATAATGAGCAGTTCTTC
>TRBJ2-1|TRBV7-9|-|-
CASSLNQVSYNEQFF
TGTGCCAGCAGCTTAAACCAGGTCTCCTACAATGAGCAGTTCTTC
>TRBJ1-5|TRBV7-8|few|-
CASSLASQAGPLQGQHF
TGTGCCAGCAGCTTAGCCTCGCAGGCCGGGCCTCTCCAAGGACAGCATTTT
>TRBJ1-6|TRBV12-3/TRBV12-4|many|-
CASSLGVWSPLHF
TGTGCCAGCAGTTTAGGGGTATGGTCACCCCTCCACTTT
>TRBJ1-1|TRBV12-3/TRBV12-4|once|-
CAIWPVDTEAFF
TGTGCCATCTGGCCAGTGGACACTGAAGCTTTCTTT
>TRBJ2-3|TRBV24-1|few|-
CATSDFREPTDTQYF
TGTGCCACCAGTGATTTCCGGGAACCTACAGATACGCAGTATTTT
>TRBJ2-7|TRBV20-1|-|-
CSCVWDGYEQYF
TGCAGTTGCGTTTGGGACGGCTACGAGCAGTACTTC
>TRBJ2-3|TRBV10-3|-|-
CAISGPRGGPDTQYF
TGTGCCATCAGTGGGCCGAGAGGCGGCCCAGATACGCAGTATTTT
>TRBJ1-5|TRBV12-3/TRBV12-4|-|-
CASIPDTDLGNQPQHF
TGTGCCAGCATCCCCGACACGGACCTAGGCAATCAGCCCCAGCATTTT
>TRBJ1-1|TRBV7-9|-|-
CASTRTDANTEAFF
TGTGCCAGCACCCGGACGGACGCCAACACTGAAGCTTTCTTT
>TRBJ1-2|TRBV12-3/TRBV12-4|-|TRBD1
CASSFMLTGNNGYTF
TGTGCCAGCAGTTTCATGTTGACAGGGAACAATGGCTACACCTTC
>TRBJ1-1|TRBV7-8|-|TRBD1
CASSLERDQQGSGTEAFF
TGTGCCAGCAGCTTAGAAAGAGATCAACAGGGGTCGGGCACTGAAGCTTTCTTT
>TRBJ1-4|TRBV27|-|-
CASSSRRREKLFF
TGTGCCAGCAGTTCGAGGAGGCGCGAAAAACTGTTTTTT
>TRBJ1-2|TRBV7-6|few|-
CASRREEGGYTF
TGTGCCAGCAGGAGAGAGGAAGGTGGCTACACCTTC
>TRBJ1-5|TRBV19|-|-
CASTWSLGNQPQHF
TGTGCCAGTACATGGAGCTTAGGGAATCAGCCCCAGCATTTT
>TRBJ1-1|TRBV18|-|-
CASSPRERGPLRNTEAFF
TGTGCCAGCTCACCTCGGGAGAGGGGACCACTTAGAAACACTGAAGCTTTCTTT
>TRBJ2-5|TRBV29-1|few|-
CSVEDLGYLGTQYF
TGCAGCGTTGAAGATCTCGGATATCTGGGGACCCAGTACTTC
>TRBJ1-2|TRBV6-8|-|-
CASSYGEVGYTF
TGTGCCAGCAGTTACGGGGAGGTGGGCTACACCTTC
>TRBJ1-5|TRBV7-8|-|-
CASSLESQYSNQPQHF
TGTGCCAGCAGCTTAGAAAGCCAGTATAGCAATCAGCCCCAGCATTTT
>TRBJ2-1|TRBV7-3|-|-
CASSSKEGGLNEQFF
TGTGCCAGCAGCTCCAAGGAGGGGGGGCTCAATGAGCAGTTCTTC
>TRBJ1-2|TRBV7-9|many|-
CASSLEAGIHYGYTF
TGTGCCAGCAGCTTAGAGGCAGGGATACACTATGGCTACACCTTC
>TRBJ2-1|TRBV11-2|-|-
CASSSQGTLRPNEQFF
TGTGCCAGCAGCTCCCAAGGGACTCTGCGACCAAATGAGCAGTTCTTC
>TRBJ2-1|TRBV11-3|-|-
CASSLGRQSRENEQFF
TGTGCCAGCAGCTTAGGTCGACAGTCCCGCGAGAATGAGCAGTTCTTC
>TRBJ2-5|TRBV27|-|-
CAAGLGKETQYF
TGTGCCGCCGGTTTGGGCAAAGAGACCCAGTACTTC
>TRBJ1-4|TRBV27|-|-
CASSFGPWGFGEKLFF
TGTGCCAGCAGTTTTGGGCCCTGGGGATTTGGTGAAAAACTGTTTTTT
>TRBJ1-4|TRBV7-8|many|TRBD1
CASSDGQGGRNEKLFF
TGTGCCAGCAGCGACGGCCAGGGGGGCAGAAATGAAAAACTGTTTTTT
>TRBJ2-1|TRBV6-8|once|TRBD2
CASSYSRLAGDHEQFF
TGTGCCAGCAGTTACTCGAGGCTAGCGGGGGATCATGAGCAGTTCTTC
>TRBJ2-2|TRBV12-3/TRBV12-4|many|-
CASSHSLTANTGELFF
TGTGCCAGCAGTCATTCTCTGACAGCGAACACCGGGGAGCTGTTTTTT